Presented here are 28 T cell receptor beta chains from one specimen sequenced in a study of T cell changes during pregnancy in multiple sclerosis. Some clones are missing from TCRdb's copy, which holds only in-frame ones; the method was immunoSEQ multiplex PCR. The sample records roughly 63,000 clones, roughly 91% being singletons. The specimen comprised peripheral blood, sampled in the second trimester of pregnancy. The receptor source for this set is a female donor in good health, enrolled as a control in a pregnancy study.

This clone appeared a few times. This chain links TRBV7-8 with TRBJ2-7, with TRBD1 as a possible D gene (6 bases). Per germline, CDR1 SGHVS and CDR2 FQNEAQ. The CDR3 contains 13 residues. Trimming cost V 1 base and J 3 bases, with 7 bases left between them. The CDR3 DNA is TGTGCCAGCAGCTTAGGAGGGGGCTACGAGCAGTACTTC. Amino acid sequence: CASSLGGGYEQYF.

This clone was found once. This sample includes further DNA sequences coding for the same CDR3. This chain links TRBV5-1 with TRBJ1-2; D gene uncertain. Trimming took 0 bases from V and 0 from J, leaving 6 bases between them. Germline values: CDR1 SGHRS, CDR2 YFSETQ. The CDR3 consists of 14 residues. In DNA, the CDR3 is TGCGCCAGCAGCTTGGCCCCAGCTAACTATGGCTACACCTTC. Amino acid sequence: CASSLAPANYGYTF.

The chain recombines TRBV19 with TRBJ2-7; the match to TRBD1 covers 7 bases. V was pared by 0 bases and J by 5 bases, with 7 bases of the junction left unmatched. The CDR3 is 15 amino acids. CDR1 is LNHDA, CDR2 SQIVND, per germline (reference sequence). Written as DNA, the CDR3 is TGTGCCAGTAGTATAGATTTTGGGACAGTTAACGAGCAGTACTTC. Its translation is CASSIDFGTVNEQYF. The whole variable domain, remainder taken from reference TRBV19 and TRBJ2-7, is DGGITQSPKYLFRKEGQNVTLSCEQNLNHDAMYWYRQDPGQGLRLIYYSQIVNDFQKGDIAEGYSVSREKKESFPLTVTSAQKNPTAFYLCASSIDFGTVNEQYFGPGTRLTVT.

CDR3 nucleotides: TGCGCCAGCAGCCGACCAGACAGGGGGCCCGACGAGCAGTACTTC. Its translation: CASSRPDRGPDEQYF. This chain connects TRBV5-1 to TRBJ2-7; TRBD1 matches at 10 bases. CDR3 length equals 15 residues. Germline CDR1 is SGHRS and CDR2 is YFSETQ. J lost 5 bases, V lost 4 bases, and 9 bases had no gene match.

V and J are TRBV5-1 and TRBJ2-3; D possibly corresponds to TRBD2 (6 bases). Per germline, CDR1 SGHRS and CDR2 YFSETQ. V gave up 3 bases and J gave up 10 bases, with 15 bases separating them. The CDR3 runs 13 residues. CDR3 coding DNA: TGCGCCAGCAGCTCCAGAGGCGGGGAGGCGCAGTATTTT. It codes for CASSSRGGEAQYF.

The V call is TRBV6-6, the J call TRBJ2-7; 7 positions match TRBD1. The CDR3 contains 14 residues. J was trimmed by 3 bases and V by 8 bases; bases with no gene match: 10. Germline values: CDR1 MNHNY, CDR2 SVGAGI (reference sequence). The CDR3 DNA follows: TGTGCCAGCGATCGACAGGGAAGTAGCTACGAGCAGTACTTC. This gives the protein CASDRQGSSYEQYF.

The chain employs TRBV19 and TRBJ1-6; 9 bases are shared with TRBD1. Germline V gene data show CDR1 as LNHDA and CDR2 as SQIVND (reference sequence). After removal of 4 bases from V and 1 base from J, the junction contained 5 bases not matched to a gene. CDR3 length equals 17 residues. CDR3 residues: CASSTDRGVSYNSPLHF. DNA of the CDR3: TGTGCCAGTAGTACGGACAGGGGAGTATCCTATAATTCACCCCTCCACTTT.

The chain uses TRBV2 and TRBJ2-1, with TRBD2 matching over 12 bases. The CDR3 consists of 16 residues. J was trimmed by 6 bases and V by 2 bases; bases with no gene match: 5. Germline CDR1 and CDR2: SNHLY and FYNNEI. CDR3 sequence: CASSEWQGLAGNEQFF. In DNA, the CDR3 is TGTGCCAGCAGTGAATGGCAGGGACTAGCGGGCAATGAGCAGTTCTTC.

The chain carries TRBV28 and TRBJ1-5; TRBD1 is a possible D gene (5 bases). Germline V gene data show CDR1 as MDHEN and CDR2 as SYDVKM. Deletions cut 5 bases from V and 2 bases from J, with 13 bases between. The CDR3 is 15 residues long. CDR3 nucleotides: TGTGCCAGCAGTCTTACAGGACAAGGCAATCAGCCCCAGCATTTT. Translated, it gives CASSLTGQGNQPQHF.

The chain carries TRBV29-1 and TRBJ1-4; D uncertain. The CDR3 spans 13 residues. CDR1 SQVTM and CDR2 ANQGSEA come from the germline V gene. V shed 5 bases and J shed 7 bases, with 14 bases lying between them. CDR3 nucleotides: TGCAGCGTTTTCACTTGGGAGGGTGAAAAACTGTTTTTT. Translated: CSVFTWEGEKLFF.

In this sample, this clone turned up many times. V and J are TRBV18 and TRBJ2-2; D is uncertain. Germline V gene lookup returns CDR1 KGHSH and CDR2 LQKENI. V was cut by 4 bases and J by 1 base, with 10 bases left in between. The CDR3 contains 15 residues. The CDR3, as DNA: TGTGCCAGCTCACAACTACAAGGGAACACCGGGGAGCTGTTTTTT. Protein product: CASSQLQGNTGELFF.

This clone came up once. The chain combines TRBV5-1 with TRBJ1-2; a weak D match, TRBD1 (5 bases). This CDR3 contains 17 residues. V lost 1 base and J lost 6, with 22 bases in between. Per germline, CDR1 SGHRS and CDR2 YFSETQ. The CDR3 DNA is TGCGCCAGCAGCTTGTGGAGTAGGGGCCCTCTTCAGAATGGCTACACCTTC. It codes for CASSLWSRGPLQNGYTF.

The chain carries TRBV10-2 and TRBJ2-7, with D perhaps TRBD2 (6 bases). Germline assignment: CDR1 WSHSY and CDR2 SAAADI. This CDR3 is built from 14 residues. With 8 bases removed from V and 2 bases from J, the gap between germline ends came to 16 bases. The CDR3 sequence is CASSKGTQPYEQYF. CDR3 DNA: TGCGCCAGCTCGAAGGGGACTCAACCCTACGAGCAGTACTTC.

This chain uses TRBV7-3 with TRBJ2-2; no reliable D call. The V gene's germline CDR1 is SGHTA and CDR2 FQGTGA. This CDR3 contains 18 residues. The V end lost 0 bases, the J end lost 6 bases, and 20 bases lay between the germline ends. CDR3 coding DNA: TGTGCCAGCAGCTTAACGCGGTCGGATAGCTCCTTGGCCGGGGAGCTGTTTTTT. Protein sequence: CASSLTRSDSSLAGELFF.

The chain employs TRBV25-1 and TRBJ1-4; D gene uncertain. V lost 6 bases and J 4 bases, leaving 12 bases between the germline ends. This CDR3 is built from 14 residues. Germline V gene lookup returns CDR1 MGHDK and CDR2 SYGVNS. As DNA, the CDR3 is TGTGCCAGCAGGAAGGAGGCTTTTAATGAAAAACTGTTTTTT. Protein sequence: CASRKEAFNEKLFF.

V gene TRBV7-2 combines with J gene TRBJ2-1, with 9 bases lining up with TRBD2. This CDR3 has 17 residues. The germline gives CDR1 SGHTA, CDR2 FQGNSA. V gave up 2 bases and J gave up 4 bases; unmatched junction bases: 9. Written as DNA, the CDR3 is TGTGCCAGCAGCTTACCTACTTTTAGCGGGAGATACAATGAGCAGTTCTTC. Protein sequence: CASSLPTFSGRYNEQFF.

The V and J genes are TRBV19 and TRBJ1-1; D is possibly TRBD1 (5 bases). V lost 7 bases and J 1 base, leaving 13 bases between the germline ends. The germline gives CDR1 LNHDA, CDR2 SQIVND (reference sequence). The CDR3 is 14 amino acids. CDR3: CASTPLGGNTEAFF. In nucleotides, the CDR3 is TGTGCCAGTACCCCGCTGGGGGGGAACACTGAAGCTTTCTTT.

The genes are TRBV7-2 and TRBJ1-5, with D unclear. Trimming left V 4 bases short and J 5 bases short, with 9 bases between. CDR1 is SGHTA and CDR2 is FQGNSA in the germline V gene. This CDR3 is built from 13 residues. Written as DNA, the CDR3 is TGTGCCAGCAGCTCTAGAGGGCATCAGCCCCAGCATTTT. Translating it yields CASSSRGHQPQHF.

The CDR3 region is CASSVRTGGLGGANVLTF. The CDR3 DNA is TGTGCCAGCAGCGTTCGGACAGGGGGCTTGGGTGGGGCCAACGTCCTGACTTTC. The J gene is TRBJ2-6, the V gene TRBV9, with TRBD1 matching 11 bases. Unmatched junction bases numbered 7, after V lost 2 bases and J lost 3 bases. The CDR3 runs 18 residues. The germline CDR1 and CDR2 sequences are SGDLS and YYNGEE. Supplemented by reference TRBV9 and TRBJ2-6, the full variable domain reads DSGVTQTPKHLITATGQRVTLRCSPRSGDLSVYWYQQSLDQGLQFLIQYYNGEERAKGNILERFSAQQFPDLHSELNLSSLELGDSALYFCASSVRTGGLGGANVLTFGAGSRLTVL.

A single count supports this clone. DNA of the CDR3: TGTGCCAGCAGCTTAGCAGGGGGCGCAGATACGCAGTATTTT. Translated: CASSLAGGADTQYF. The chain combines TRBV13 with TRBJ2-3; 8 nucleotides line up with TRBD1. Germline assignment: CDR1 PRHDT and CDR2 FYEKMQ (reference sequence). V was clipped by 1 base and J by 4 bases; unmatched bases: 1. The CDR3 covers 14 residues.

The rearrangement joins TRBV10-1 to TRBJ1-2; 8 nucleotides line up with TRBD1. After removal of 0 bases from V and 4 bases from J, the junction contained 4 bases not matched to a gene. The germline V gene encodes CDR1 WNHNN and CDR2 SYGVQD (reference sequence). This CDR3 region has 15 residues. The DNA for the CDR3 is TGCGCCAGCAGTGAGTCGGCGACAGGGGCCTATGGCTACACCTTC. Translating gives CASSESATGAYGYTF.

CDR3 sequence: CASSVRLDSLENTIYF. CDR3 in DNA: TGTGCCAGCAGTGTTAGACTGGACAGCCTGGAAAACACCATATATTTT. The chain uses TRBV28 and TRBJ1-3; D may be TRBD1 (6 bases). The CDR3 totals 16 residues. V was shortened by 5 bases and J by 6 bases, with 20 bases between the two germline ends. Germline loops: CDR1 MDHEN, CDR2 SYDVKM.

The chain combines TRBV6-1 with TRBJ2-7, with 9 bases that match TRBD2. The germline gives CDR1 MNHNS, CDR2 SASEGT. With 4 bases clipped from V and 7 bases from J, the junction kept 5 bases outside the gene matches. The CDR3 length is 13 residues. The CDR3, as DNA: TGTGCCAGCAGTGGACTAGCGGACGGGGAGCAGTACTTC. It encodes CASSGLADGEQYF.

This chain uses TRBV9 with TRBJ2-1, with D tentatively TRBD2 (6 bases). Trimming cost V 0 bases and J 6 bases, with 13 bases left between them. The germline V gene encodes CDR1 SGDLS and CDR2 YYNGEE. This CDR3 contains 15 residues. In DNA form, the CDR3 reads TGTGCCAGCAGCGTAGCGGGGGTTGGTAGCAATGAGCAGTTCTTC. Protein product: CASSVAGVGSNEQFF.

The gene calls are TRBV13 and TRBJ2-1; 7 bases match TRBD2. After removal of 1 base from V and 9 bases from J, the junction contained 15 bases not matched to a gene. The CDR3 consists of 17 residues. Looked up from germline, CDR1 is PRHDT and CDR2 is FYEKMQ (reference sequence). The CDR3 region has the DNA TGTGCCAGCAGCTTAGTAGTAGCCGGGGGGAATCTGGGTGAGCAGTTCTTC. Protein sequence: CASSLVVAGGNLGEQFF.

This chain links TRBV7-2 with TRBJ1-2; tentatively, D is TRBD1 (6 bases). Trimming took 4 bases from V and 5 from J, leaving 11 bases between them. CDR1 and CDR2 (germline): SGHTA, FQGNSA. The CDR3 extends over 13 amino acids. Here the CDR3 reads CASSSRQVYGYTF. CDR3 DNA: TGTGCCAGCAGCTCGCGACAGGTGTATGGCTACACCTTC.

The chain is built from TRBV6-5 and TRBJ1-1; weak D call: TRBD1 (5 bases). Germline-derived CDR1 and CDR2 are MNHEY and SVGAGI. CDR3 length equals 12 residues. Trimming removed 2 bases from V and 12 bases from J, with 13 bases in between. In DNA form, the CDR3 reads TGTGCCAGCAGTTACACTACAGGAGAAACTTTCTTT. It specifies CASSYTTGETFF.

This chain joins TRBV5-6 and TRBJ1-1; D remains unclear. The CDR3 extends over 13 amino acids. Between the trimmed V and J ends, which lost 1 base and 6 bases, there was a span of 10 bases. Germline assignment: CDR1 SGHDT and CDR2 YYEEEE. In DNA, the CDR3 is TGTGCCAGCAGCTTGAATCAGTACCCTGAAGCTTTCTTT. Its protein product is CASSLNQYPEAFF.